The subject of this entry is one T cell receptor (beta chain). The data originate from a study of blood T cell repertoires in COVID-19. Study information: Acute and convalescent COVID-19 samples came from the United States, Italy and Spain.

The assay was immunoSEQ multiplex PCR, and TCRdb's table has in-frame clones only and misses some. The sample records 250,000 or so clones, 75% to 90% being singletons. Sequences were obtained from PBMCs or T cells enriched from blood (not recorded which). The receptor's source is a woman aged 50 to 60 who had recovered from COVID-19.

The CDR3 nucleotides are TGCGCCAGCAGCCAAGCAATAGCGGGAGTCCACGAGCAGTACTTC. Its protein is CASSQAIAGVHEQYF. The chain employs TRBV4-1 and TRBJ2-7; TRBD2 aligns across 9 bases. There are 15 residues in the CDR3. V shed 1 base, J shed 5 bases, and the junction held 6 bases outside the gene matches. Germline loops: CDR1 MGHRA, CDR2 YSYEKL.